This T cell receptor beta chain stems from a study of blood T cells in healthy people across ages. Then a second PCR, running roughly 7 to 11 cycles, was carried out with a sample-barcoded 5' primer and a J-beta primer mix. Any given sample supplied a minimum of 3 million CDR3-containing paired-end reads. TCRdb re-derived calls from the 5' RACE reads in MiXCR, one entry per CDR3 protein. This table holds approximately 940,000 distinct CDR3 sequences, about 44% found once. General study results and limits: A greater number of naive CD4+ cells and higher diversity distinguished long-lived donors from aged donors.

Aged about 6 to 95, donors were systemically healthy Caucasians from Russia. Germline V gives CDR1 SGHRS, CDR2 YFSETQ. The CDR3 contains 13 residues. V was cut by 4 bases and J by 8 bases, with 13 bases left in between. This clonotype is labeled medium-sized. Antigen specificity is unknown. This sequence was found in a man under 40 in good health. The V and J genes are TRBV5-1 and TRBJ2-1, with D possibly being TRBD2 (5 bases). Input material: blood. CDR3 sequence reads: CASSPELVHEQFF. The CDR3 DNA reads as TGCGCCAGCAGCCCTGAACTAGTCCATGAGCAGTTCTTC.